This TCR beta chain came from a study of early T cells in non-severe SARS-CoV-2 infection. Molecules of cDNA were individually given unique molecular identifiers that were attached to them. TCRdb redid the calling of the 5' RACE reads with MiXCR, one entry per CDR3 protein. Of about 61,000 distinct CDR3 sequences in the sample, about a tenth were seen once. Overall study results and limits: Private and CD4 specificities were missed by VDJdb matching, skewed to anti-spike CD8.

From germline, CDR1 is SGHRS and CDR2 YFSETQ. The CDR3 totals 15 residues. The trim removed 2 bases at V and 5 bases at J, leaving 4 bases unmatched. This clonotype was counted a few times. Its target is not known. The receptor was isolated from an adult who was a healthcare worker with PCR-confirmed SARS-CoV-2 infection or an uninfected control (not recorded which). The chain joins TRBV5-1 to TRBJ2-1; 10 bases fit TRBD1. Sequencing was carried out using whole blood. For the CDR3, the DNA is TGCGCCAGCAGCTTCGGGACAGGGGCGAACAATGAGCAGTTCTTC. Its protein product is CASSFGTGANNEQFF.